A selection of T cell receptor beta chains follows, all from one sample in a study of identical twins' blood T cells. TCRdb passed the 5' RACE reads through MiXCR, listing each CDR3 protein once. Of 350,000 to 450,000 distinct CDR3 sequences in the sample, about 28% were seen once. Input material: PBMCs. The receptor source for this set is a woman between 18 and 50 years old in good health. Each CDR3 is given with its conserved first and last residue. A D gene is named only where the DNA matches it firmly. Clone size is given for some rows only: seen once, a few or many times, or a class if the clone is expanded.

TRBV20-1	.	.	TRBJ1-1	CSARDVGGPNTEAFF	TGCAGTGCTAGAGATGTTGGGGGGCCGAACACTGAAGCTTTCTTT
TRBV20-1	.	.	TRBJ1-2	CSAKRFGNSAMGYTF	TGCAGTGCCAAGAGGTTCGGGAATTCCGCTATGGGCTACACCTTC
TRBV10-3	few	.	TRBJ1-5	CAISGGHNQPQHF	TGTGCCATCAGTGGAGGACACAATCAGCCCCAGCATTTT
TRBV20-1	few	.	TRBJ2-3	CSAQTTPVTQYF	TGCAGTGCCCAGACGACTCCCGTCACGCAGTATTTT
TRBV6-6	many	.	TRBJ1-2	CASSLGGYTF	TGTGCCAGCAGCTTAGGTGGCTACACCTTC
TRBV20-1	.	.	TRBJ1-3	CSARKGTGSGNTIYF	TGCAGTGCTAGAAAAGGCACAGGCTCTGGAAACACCATATATTTT
TRBV7-2	few	TRBD1	TRBJ2-3	CASSLAGTALTDTQYF	TGTGCCAGCAGCTTAGCGGGGACAGCTCTCACAGATACGCAGTATTTT
TRBV20-1	once	.	TRBJ2-3	CSAPDIVSTDTQYF	TGCAGTGCGCCCGACATAGTCAGCACAGATACGCAGTATTTT
TRBV7-9	many	.	TRBJ1-2	CASSLAQGRALHGYTF	TGTGCCAGCAGCTTAGCGCAGGGTAGGGCCTTGCATGGCTACACCTTC
TRBV5-5	.	.	TRBJ1-4	CASSLRSGNEKLFF	TGTGCCAGCAGCTTGAGATCGGGTAATGAAAAACTGTTTTTT
TRBV6-2/TRBV6-3	.	.	TRBJ2-5	CASRFRGTSQETQYF	TGTGCCAGCCGCTTCCGTGGGACATCACAAGAGACCCAGTACTTC
TRBV20-1	.	TRBD2	TRBJ2-7	CSARYSGNRYEQYF	TGCAGTGCTAGATATAGCGGGAATCGGTACGAGCAGTACTTC
TRBV28	many	.	TRBJ1-2	CASSFPPPGTPNYGYTF	TGTGCCAGCAGTTTCCCCCCTCCCGGGACTCCTAACTATGGCTACACCTTC
TRBV12-3/TRBV12-4	few	.	TRBJ2-4	CASSFYPGGPANIQYF	TGTGCCAGCAGTTTCTACCCCGGCGGGCCCGCAAACATTCAGTACTTC
TRBV7-9	.	.	TRBJ1-4	CASSFAGAREKLFF	TGTGCCAGCAGCTTTGCGGGGGCCCGGGAAAAACTGTTTTTT
TRBV7-9	few	TRBD1	TRBJ2-4	CASSPARTGELWAKNIQYF	TGTGCCAGCAGCCCGGCGAGGACAGGGGAATTGTGGGCCAAAAACATTCAGTACTTC
TRBV29-1	.	.	TRBJ2-1	CSGGAHNPSSYNEQFF	TGCAGCGGGGGGGCCCACAATCCAAGCTCCTACAATGAGCAGTTCTTC
TRBV5-1	few	TRBD2	TRBJ2-7	CASSLASGTLSYEQYF	TGCGCCAGCAGCTTGGCTAGCGGCACCCTTTCCTACGAGCAGTACTTC
TRBV3-1	few	.	TRBJ1-3	CASSQGPLDSSSGNTIYF	TGTGCCAGCAGCCAAGGTCCCTTGGACAGCAGCTCTGGAAACACCATATATTTT
TRBV11-2	few	.	TRBJ1-4	CASSQRENEYNEKLFF	TGTGCCAGCAGCCAAAGGGAGAACGAATATAATGAAAAACTGTTTTTT
TRBV9	few	.	TRBJ2-5	CASSVEGVWETQYF	TGTGCCAGCAGCGTAGAGGGAGTGTGGGAGACCCAGTACTTC
TRBV19	.	.	TRBJ1-5	CASSIDVFRSSYQPQHF	TGTGCCAGTAGTATAGATGTTTTCAGGAGCAGTTATCAGCCCCAGCATTTT
TRBV29-1	.	.	TRBJ2-1	CSVEDLARRGRNNEQFF	TGCAGCGTTGAAGATCTTGCAAGAAGGGGGAGAAACAATGAGCAGTTCTTC
TRBV20-1	.	.	TRBJ1-4	CSVGGLNEKLFF	TGCAGTGTAGGCGGACTTAATGAAAAACTGTTTTTT
TRBV9	few	TRBD1	TRBJ2-5	CASSVGDRLQETQYF	TGTGCCAGCAGCGTAGGGGACAGACTACAGGAGACCCAGTACTTC
TRBV10-3	few	.	TRBJ2-1	CAISETRPVNEQFF	TGTGCCATCTCCGAGACTAGGCCGGTCAATGAGCAGTTCTTC
TRBV20-1	.	TRBD1	TRBJ1-2	CSARDHGQGDYGYTF	TGCAGTGCTAGAGATCACGGACAGGGGGACTATGGCTACACCTTC
TRBV29-1	few	.	TRBJ2-7	CSIRDSGEQYF	TGCAGCATCCGGGACTCCGGCGAGCAGTACTTC
TRBV19	few	.	TRBJ2-5	CASSIFETQYF	TGTGCCAGTAGTATCTTCGAGACCCAGTACTTC
TRBV20-1	.	TRBD2	TRBJ2-2	CSAKRLAGDGGELFF	TGCAGTGCTAAACGACTAGCGGGAGATGGCGGGGAGCTGTTTTTT
TRBV29-1	.	.	TRBJ2-1	CSVDRGGEQFF	TGCAGCGTTGACAGGGGAGGAGAGCAGTTCTTC
TRBV18	.	.	TRBJ2-7	CASSGTFRKDEQYF	TGTGCCAGCTCAGGGACCTTTAGGAAGGACGAGCAGTACTTC
TRBV5-1	few	.	TRBJ2-2	CASSTGSANTGELFF	TGCGCCAGCAGCACGGGGTCTGCGAACACCGGGGAGCTGTTTTTT
TRBV12-3/TRBV12-4	many	TRBD1	TRBJ1-2	CASSWDRWYGYTF	TGTGCCAGCAGTTGGGACAGATGGTATGGCTACACCTTC
TRBV6-1	few	.	TRBJ1-5	CASSVGSWQPQHF	TGTGCCAGCAGTGTAGGCAGCTGGCAGCCCCAGCATTTT
TRBV5-1	.	TRBD1	TRBJ2-1	CASSLVEGAYNEQFF	TGCGCCAGCAGCTTGGTAGAGGGGGCGTACAATGAGCAGTTCTTC
TRBV12-3/TRBV12-4	.	TRBD2	TRBJ2-7	CASSFGTSGALEQYF	TGTGCCAGCAGCTTCGGGACTAGCGGGGCTTTGGAGCAGTACTTC
TRBV3-1	few	.	TRBJ2-7	CASSQARDQQYF	TGTGCCAGCAGCCAAGCCCGGGATCAGCAGTACTTC
TRBV7-9	.	.	TRBJ2-2	CASSLVPGYTGELFF	TGTGCCAGCAGCTTAGTCCCGGGCTACACCGGGGAGCTGTTTTTT
TRBV29-1	few	.	TRBJ2-6	CSVEPLSGANVLTF	TGCAGCGTTGAGCCCTTGTCTGGGGCCAACGTCCTGACTTTC
TRBV19	few	.	TRBJ1-1	CASRETALNTEAFF	TGTGCCAGTAGGGAGACAGCATTGAACACTGAAGCTTTCTTT
TRBV6-2/TRBV6-3	few	.	TRBJ1-1	CASSDASEAFF	TGTGCCAGCAGTGATGCTTCTGAAGCTTTCTTT
TRBV6-1	few	.	TRBJ1-1	CASSGLGRRNTEAFF	TGTGCCAGCAGTGGCCTCGGCAGGAGAAACACTGAAGCTTTCTTT
TRBV20-1	many	.	TRBJ1-5	CSARGASNQPQHF	TGCAGTGCTAGGGGGGCGAGCAATCAGCCCCAGCATTTT
TRBV11-2	.	.	TRBJ2-2	CASSQGLNTGELFF	TGTGCCAGCAGCCAGGGACTTAACACCGGGGAGCTGTTTTTT
TRBV29-1	few	TRBD1	TRBJ1-1	CSVGQGGTEAFF	TGCAGCGTTGGACAGGGCGGCACTGAAGCTTTCTTT
TRBV6-2/TRBV6-3	many	.	TRBJ1-1	CASSRVSWESKAFF	TGTGCCAGCAGTCGGGTATCCTGGGAATCTAAAGCTTTCTTT
TRBV28	.	.	TRBJ1-4	CASSPISREKLFF	TGTGCCAGCAGCCCTATCTCCAGGGAAAAACTGTTTTTT
TRBV6-6	.	.	TRBJ2-1	CASSFTDNEQFF	TGTGCCAGCAGTTTCACAGACAATGAGCAGTTCTTC
TRBV7-9	.	TRBD2	TRBJ2-2	CASSGKGLAGSTGELFF	TGTGCCAGCAGCGGAAAGGGACTAGCGGGAAGCACCGGGGAGCTGTTTTTT
TRBV10-3	few	.	TRBJ2-3	CAISEERVTDTQYF	TGTGCCATCAGTGAGGAGCGGGTCACAGATACGCAGTATTTT
TRBV10-3	many	.	TRBJ2-2	CAITSALTGELFF	TGTGCCATCACATCGGCCCTGACCGGGGAGCTGTTTTTT
TRBV6-6	.	TRBD1	TRBJ2-1	CASTAGQGYNEQFF	TGTGCCAGCACAGCGGGACAGGGATACAATGAGCAGTTCTTC
TRBV3-1	few	TRBD1	TRBJ1-3	CASSQGDRGSLRNTIYF	TGTGCCAGCAGCCAAGGGGACAGGGGTTCCTTGAGAAACACCATATATTTT
TRBV29-1	few	TRBD1	TRBJ2-3	CSQRTGLDTQYF	TGCAGCCAGCGGACAGGGCTCGATACGCAGTATTTT
TRBV20-1	many	.	TRBJ1-4	CSARGGRVGEKLFF	TGCAGTGCTAGAGGTGGCAGGGTTGGCGAAAAACTGTTTTTT
TRBV10-3	many	.	TRBJ1-1	CAISPQGRKTEAFF	TGTGCCATCAGTCCACAGGGACGAAAAACTGAAGCTTTCTTT
TRBV24-1	.	.	TRBJ1-1	CATTIGTPEAFF	TGTGCCACCACGATAGGGACGCCGGAAGCTTTCTTT
TRBV12-5	few	.	TRBJ1-1	CASGLATETNTEAFF	TGTGCTAGTGGTTTGGCGACAGAAACTAACACTGAAGCTTTCTTT